Shown below are 19 T cell receptor beta chains from a single sample sequenced in a study of OX40 agonist ivuxolimab in advanced cancers. TCRdb's copy holds only in-frame clones and misses some; the assay was immunoSEQ multiplex PCR. Of tens of thousands of clones detected, roughly 81% appear once; the ten largest clones hold 3%. Specimen: CD4+ or CD8+ T cells sorted from blood, collected in a trial of the OX40 agonist ivuxolimab. These receptors all stem from an adult with an advanced solid tumor such as melanoma, head and neck, liver or kidney cancer.

V is TRBV7-8 and J is TRBJ2-7; 7 bases line up with TRBD2. J lost 6 bases, V lost 4 bases, and 12 bases had no gene match. The CDR3 covers 15 residues. Looked up from germline, CDR1 is SGHVS and CDR2 is FQNEAQ. CDR3 in DNA: TGTGCCAGCAGCTCCCCTTTTAGCGGGTATTCCGAGCAGTACTTC. Its translation: CASSSPFSGYSEQYF.

The chain carries TRBV6-6 and TRBJ2-7, with TRBD1 matching 9 bases. This CDR3 contains 13 residues. Germline CDR1 is MNHNY and CDR2 is SVGAGI (reference sequence). J lost 3 bases, V lost 10 bases, and 7 bases had no gene match. CDR3 in DNA: TGTGCCACCGTCCGGACAGGGGACTACGAGCAGTACTTC. It is translated as CATVRTGDYEQYF.

This clone has more than one count but fewer than ten. The chain combines TRBV10-3 with TRBJ1-1; possible D gene TRBD1, 6 bases. The V end lost 4 bases, the J end lost 1 base, and 13 bases lay between the germline ends. Germline lookup yields CDR1 ENHRY and CDR2 SYGVKD. The CDR3 sequence is 15 residues long. The CDR3 sequence is CAISVSGTSNTEAFF. The CDR3 nucleotides are TGTGCCATCAGTGTTTCCGGGACATCGAACACTGAAGCTTTCTTT.

V and J are TRBV6-5 and TRBJ1-5; 8 bases align to TRBD1. This CDR3 is built from 15 residues. The ends lost 2 bases at V and 3 bases at J; junction bases unmatched: 3. Germline CDR1 reads MNHEY; CDR2 reads SVGAGI. DNA of the CDR3: TGTGCCAGCAGTTACAGGACAGGGCACAATCAGCCCCAGCATTTT. It specifies CASSYRTGHNQPQHF.

This sequence joins TRBV4-1 and TRBJ1-6; D is undetermined. CDR3 length equals 13 residues. Germline V CDR1 and CDR2: MGHRA, YSYEKL. Deletions cut 0 bases from V and 7 bases from J, with 4 bases between. The CDR3 reads CASSQEDNSPLHF. DNA for the CDR3: TGCGCCAGCAGCCAAGAAGACAATTCACCCCTCCACTTT.

This clone came up once. The chain combines TRBV5-1 with TRBJ2-2, with 7 bases identical to TRBD1. Germline assignment: CDR1 SGHRS and CDR2 YFSETQ. With V trimmed by 4 bases and J by 8 bases, 5 bases remained unmatched. The CDR3 has 13 amino acids. The CDR3 reads CASSLTGTGELFF. The CDR3 DNA sequence: TGCGCCAGCAGCCTGACAGGGACAGGGGAGCTGTTTTTT.

A single count supports this clone. The rearrangement uses TRBV5-1 and TRBJ2-1, with D tentatively TRBD2 (6 bases). Looked up from germline, CDR1 is SGHRS and CDR2 is YFSETQ. V was trimmed by 3 bases and J by 11 bases, leaving 15 bases between them. The CDR3 is 13 residues long. The CDR3 sequence is CASSSIRGNQQFF. As DNA, the CDR3 is TGCGCCAGCAGCTCGATCCGCGGGAACCAGCAGTTCTTC.

This clone was seen just once. This chain connects TRBV29-1 to TRBJ1-1, with TRBD1 matching over 8 bases. With V trimmed by 6 bases and J by 5 bases, 17 bases remained unmatched. Per germline, CDR1 SQVTM and CDR2 ANQGSEA. This CDR3 comprises 16 residues. This chain's CDR3 is CSVGARDRSGRTEAFF. CDR3 DNA sequence: TGCAGCGTCGGGGCACGGGACAGGTCTGGTAGGACTGAAGCTTTCTTT.

The J gene is TRBJ2-3, the V gene TRBV6-6; D remains ambiguous. There are 13 residues in the CDR3. Germline lookup yields CDR1 MNHNY and CDR2 SVGAGI (reference sequence). V lost 0 bases to trimming and J lost 2 bases, with 3 bases between them. CDR3 in amino acids: CASSYSNTDTQYF. CDR3 DNA sequence: TGTGCCAGCAGTTACTCGAACACAGATACGCAGTATTTT.

This clone was detected once. This chain connects TRBV7-9 to TRBJ2-5; TRBD2 aligns across 12 bases. The germline gives CDR1 SEHNR, CDR2 FQNEAQ (reference sequence). The CDR3 consists of 14 residues. The V segment lost 6 bases and the J segment 5 bases; nucleotides outside the gene matches: 4. The chain's CDR3 is CASRRTSGDETQYF. As DNA, the CDR3 is TGTGCCAGCAGGCGGACTAGCGGGGACGAGACCCAGTACTTC.

The chain's CDR3 is CASSFDTGTGVINEQYF. CDR3 DNA: TGTGCCAGCAGCTTTGATACCGGGACAGGGGTGATTAACGAGCAGTACTTC. The V and J genes are TRBV5-6 and TRBJ2-7; 10 bases map to TRBD1. The CDR3 has 17 amino acids. CDR1 and CDR2 from the germline V gene are SGHDT and YYEEEE. Germline trimming cut 2 bases from V and 5 bases from J; bases unmatched to any gene: 13.

V usage is TRBV28 and J usage is TRBJ1-2, with TRBD1 as a possible D gene (6 bases). Germline loops: CDR1 MDHEN, CDR2 SYDVKM. The CDR3 spans 14 residues. V was cut by 2 bases and J by 8 bases, with 15 bases left in between. In DNA form, the CDR3 reads TGTGCCAGCAGTTTAGCCCAGGGGTCAAAGGGCTACACCTTC. Translating it yields CASSLAQGSKGYTF.

The V and J genes are TRBV7-8 and TRBJ2-2; 11 bases are shared with TRBD2. Trimming took 2 bases from V and 4 from J; bases not matched to a gene: 6. CDR3 length: 17 amino acids. Germline V lookup: CDR1 SGHVS, CDR2 FQNEAQ. The CDR3 reads CASSLMGSGGVTGELFF. In nucleotides, the CDR3 is TGTGCCAGCAGCTTAATGGGTAGCGGGGGGGTCACCGGGGAGCTGTTTTTT.

V is TRBV28 and J is TRBJ1-1; a weak D match, TRBD1 (6 bases). CDR3 length: 14 residues. In germline, CDR1 is MDHEN, CDR2 SYDVKM. Trimming pared 6 bases from V and 3 bases from J, leaving 14 bases between. The CDR3 loop reads CASRSDRTDTEAFF. The CDR3 nucleotides read TGTGCCAGCAGATCCGACAGGACCGACACTGAAGCTTTCTTT.

The chain employs TRBV29-1 and TRBJ2-3; 8 bases line up with TRBD2. This CDR3 spans 14 amino acids. Germline-derived CDR1 and CDR2 are SQVTM and ANQGSEA. V shed 7 bases, J shed 1 base, and the junction held 7 bases outside the gene matches. This CDR3 is CSAWTSRGTDTQYF. The CDR3 bases are TGCAGCGCCTGGACTAGCAGAGGCACAGATACGCAGTATTTT.

This clone appeared once. This chain uses TRBV18 with TRBJ2-7; TRBD1 agrees at 7 bases. The CDR3 covers 13 residues. CDR1 is KGHSH and CDR2 is LQKENI in the germline V gene. After removal of 6 bases from V and 3 bases from J, the junction contained 5 bases not matched to a gene. The CDR3 is CASSQGQIYEQYF. The CDR3 DNA sequence: TGTGCCAGCTCCCAGGGACAGATCTACGAGCAGTACTTC.

This rearrangement joins TRBV10-3 to TRBJ2-7; TRBD2 aligns across 14 bases. V gave up 0 bases and J gave up 2 bases; unmatched junction bases: 12. Looked up from germline, CDR1 is ENHRY and CDR2 is SYGVKD. CDR3 length: 20 residues. Written as DNA, the CDR3 is TGTGCCATCAGTGAGTCGGCTCCGGGACTAGCGGGGGCGAAACCCTACGAGCAGTACTTC. Translated: CAISESAPGLAGAKPYEQYF.

V gene TRBV7-9 combines with J gene TRBJ1-4, with 9 positions matching TRBD1. The length of the CDR3 is 14 residues. The germline gives CDR1 SEHNR, CDR2 FQNEAQ (reference sequence). V gave up 5 bases and J gave up 4 bases; unmatched junction bases: 2. The CDR3 DNA sequence: TGTGCCAGCAGCGGGACAGGGATTAATGAAAAACTGTTTTTT. Its translation is CASSGTGINEKLFF.

As regards this clone: Because it lacks the conserved phenylalanine or tryptophan at the end, this CDR3 is likely a read error. The limits of the CDR3 on the DNA are not certain, so only TCRdb's listed CDR3 is given. The chain carries TRBV18 and TRBJ2-2; the table's D call TRBD2 went unverified against the DNA. The germline V gene encodes CDR1 KGHSH and CDR2 LQKENI. The CDR3 comprises 15 residues, both ends counted. CDR3 sequence reads: CANSPGFSNTGELYS.